This TCR beta chain came from a study of T cells in Graves' hyperthyroidism and ophthalmopathy. Findings and caveats of the study: Blood samples included most of the expanded thyroid clonotypes exceeding 0.001. Before onset, ophthalmopathy was predicted by the model a median roughly 6.4 months earlier.

In the case of this clonotype: Its antigen is unidentified.

After removal of 3 bases from V and 8 bases from J, the junction contained 11 bases not matched to a gene. Germline V gene lookup returns CDR1 SGHRS and CDR2 YFSETQ. The CDR3 spans 15 residues. The source material, RNA transcripts, was used to amplify TCR beta CDR3 regions. First-round RT-PCR with HTBI primers amplified the TCR CDR3 region. TCRdb called the multiplex PCR reads again in MiXCR, with one record for every CDR3 protein. The table has just under 750,000 distinct CDR3 sequences, over 35% seen once; the top ten hold less than 35%. Newly diagnosed hyperthyroidism patients aged 18 to 65 years had disease lasting under 2 months. Diagnoses rested on clinical symptoms, serum thyroxine and TRAb, thyroid ultrasound and orbital computed tomography.

Sequenced material: blood. The receptor comes from a woman aged 35 to 49 with Graves' hyperthyroidism. The chain employs TRBV5-1 and TRBJ1-2, with 9 positions matching TRBD1. The CDR3 sequence is CASSSYPGQGRGYTF. CDR3 sequence (DNA): TGCGCCAGCAGCTCCTATCCGGGACAGGGAAGGGGCTACACCTTC.